This T cell receptor (beta chain) appears in the sequencing data of a study of monozygotic twins with inflammatory bowel disease. General observations from the study: Data gave no support to a single strong signal or clonotype associated with IBD. Especially where disease activity was present, IBD patients had fewer clonotypes in common with others than healthy twins did.

TCRdb reanalyzed the 5' RACE reads and collapses them to one entry per CDR3 protein, without DNA. The data include some 170,000 distinct CDR3 sequences; the top ten clones carry more than 2.5%. This CDR3 comprises 13 residues. Germline lookup yields CDR1 SGHRS and CDR2 YFSETQ. With regard to this clonotype: Its target is not known.

The V gene is TRBV5-1, the J gene TRBJ2-1; TCRdb picks TRBD1, but there is no DNA to check that call. The clonotype comes from a human donor with ulcerative colitis or Crohn's disease, or a healthy co-twin of an affected twin (not recorded which). The sequencing sample was made of blood. CDR3 in amino acids: CASSLTGTSEQFF.